These T cell receptor beta chains were read from a single sample in a study of cytomegalovirus exposure and HLA in healthy donors. Profiled with immunoSEQ multiplex PCR; TCRdb holds only in-frame clones, not every one. The sample has approximately 160,000 clones, 70% to 80% seen once. What was sequenced was PBMCs. These receptors all come from a woman under 40 in good health and CMV-seropositive. The CDR3 runs from the conserved cysteine through the conserved F or W. Each record gives: CDR3 protein, CDR3 DNA, D gene, V gene, clone size, J gene. A D gene is named only where the DNA matches it firmly. Size is stated for part of the rows, as once, few or many counts, or as a class when the clone is expanded.

CDR3aa: CASSLVGGDYNEQFF; CDR3nt: TGTGCCAGCAGCTTAGTCGGGGGGGACTACAATGAGCAGTTCTTC; d_gene: TRBD2; v_gene: TRBV11-2; abundance: -; j_gene: TRBJ2-1
CDR3aa: CASSPRLAEGKETQYF; CDR3nt: TGTGCCAGCAGCCCCCGACTAGCGGAGGGTAAAGAGACCCAGTACTTC; d_gene: TRBD2; v_gene: TRBV9; abundance: -; j_gene: TRBJ2-5
CDR3aa: CASSPHDPRQGLPYEQYF; CDR3nt: TGTGCCAGCAGCCCTCATGACCCCCGACAGGGACTTCCATACGAGCAGTACTTC; d_gene: -; v_gene: TRBV5-6; abundance: -; j_gene: TRBJ2-7
CDR3aa: CATSRDFRLEGAHSYEQYF; CDR3nt: TGTGCCACCAGCAGAGATTTCAGGCTGGAGGGGGCGCATAGCTACGAGCAGTACTTC; d_gene: -; v_gene: TRBV15; abundance: -; j_gene: TRBJ2-7
CDR3aa: CASSLLAGAYEQYF; CDR3nt: TGTGCCAGCAGCTTGCTAGCGGGGGCCTACGAGCAGTACTTC; d_gene: TRBD2; v_gene: TRBV5-6; abundance: -; j_gene: TRBJ2-7
CDR3aa: CASSPRGQAYEQYF; CDR3nt: TGTGCCAGCAGCCCCCGCGGGCAGGCTTACGAGCAGTACTTC; d_gene: -; v_gene: TRBV7-8; abundance: -; j_gene: TRBJ2-7
CDR3aa: CASSLPTSGRNEQYF; CDR3nt: TGTGCCAGCAGCTTGCCGACTAGCGGGAGAAACGAGCAGTACTTC; d_gene: TRBD2; v_gene: TRBV5-4; abundance: -; j_gene: TRBJ2-7
CDR3aa: CASSLAPSYNEQFF; CDR3nt: TGCGCCAGCAGCTTGGCTCCCAGTTACAATGAGCAGTTCTTC; d_gene: -; v_gene: TRBV5-1; abundance: -; j_gene: TRBJ2-1
CDR3aa: CAITISNTGELFF; CDR3nt: TGTGCAATCACTATATCGAACACCGGGGAGCTGTTTTTT; d_gene: -; v_gene: TRBV10-3; abundance: once; j_gene: TRBJ2-2
CDR3aa: CASSRDTQETQYF; CDR3nt: TGCGCCAGCAGCAGGGACACCCAAGAGACCCAGTACTTC; d_gene: -; v_gene: TRBV5-1; abundance: -; j_gene: TRBJ2-5
CDR3aa: CASSLAGGGETQYF; CDR3nt: TGTGCCAGCAGCCTCGCGGGGGGGGGAGAGACCCAGTACTTC; d_gene: TRBD2; v_gene: TRBV25-1; abundance: -; j_gene: TRBJ2-5
CDR3aa: CASPRGLAAPVVLYEQYF; CDR3nt: TGTGCCAGCCCGAGGGGACTAGCGGCCCCCGTTGTCTTATACGAGCAGTACTTC; d_gene: TRBD2; v_gene: TRBV5-6; abundance: -; j_gene: TRBJ2-7
CDR3aa: CASSLDRDEQYF; CDR3nt: TGTGCCAGCTCTCTGGACAGGGACGAGCAGTACTTC; d_gene: TRBD1; v_gene: TRBV18; abundance: -; j_gene: TRBJ2-7
CDR3aa: CASSPLLTSGSSNEQFF; CDR3nt: TGTGCCAGCAGTCCACTCCTTACTAGCGGGAGTTCAAATGAGCAGTTCTTC; d_gene: TRBD2; v_gene: TRBV27; abundance: -; j_gene: TRBJ2-1
CDR3aa: CASGWTGGSVWDYGYTF; CDR3nt: TGTGCTAGTGGTTGGACAGGGGGCTCGGTATGGGACTATGGCTACACCTTC; d_gene: TRBD1; v_gene: TRBV12-5; abundance: -; j_gene: TRBJ1-2
CDR3aa: CASSLGPWTTPPVEQYF; CDR3nt: TGTGCCAGCAGCTTAGGCCCCTGGACAACTCCTCCAGTCGAGCAGTACTTC; d_gene: -; v_gene: TRBV11-2; abundance: once; j_gene: TRBJ2-7
CDR3aa: CAPNAPGQGYNEQFF; CDR3nt: TGTGCCCCCAACGCTCCGGGACAGGGCTACAATGAGCAGTTCTTC; d_gene: TRBD1; v_gene: TRBV28; abundance: few; j_gene: TRBJ2-1
CDR3aa: CASSLSSGSTLAGELFF; CDR3nt: TGCGCCAGCAGCTTGAGTAGCGGGAGTACGTTGGCCGGGGAGCTGTTTTTT; d_gene: TRBD2; v_gene: TRBV5-1; abundance: -; j_gene: TRBJ2-2
CDR3aa: CASSNTGGDYEQYF; CDR3nt: TGTGCCAGTAGTAATACGGGAGGGGATTACGAGCAGTACTTC; d_gene: TRBD2; v_gene: TRBV19; abundance: -; j_gene: TRBJ2-7
CDR3aa: CASKFSGSNEKLFF; CDR3nt: TGTGCCAGCAAATTTTCAGGAAGTAATGAAAAACTGTTTTTT; d_gene: -; v_gene: TRBV2; abundance: -; j_gene: TRBJ1-4
CDR3aa: CASSVELAGAPGAEAFF; CDR3nt: TGTGCCAGCAGCGTAGAGTTGGCAGGGGCCCCAGGCGCTGAAGCTTTCTTT; d_gene: -; v_gene: TRBV9; abundance: -; j_gene: TRBJ1-1
CDR3aa: CASSSGGAGNQPQHF; CDR3nt: TGTGCCAGCAGTTCAGGGGGCGCGGGCAATCAGCCCCAGCATTTT; d_gene: TRBD1; v_gene: TRBV28; abundance: few; j_gene: TRBJ1-5
CDR3aa: CASSPRGAGENEQFF; CDR3nt: TGTGCCAGCAGCCCGCGTGGAGCGGGAGAGAATGAGCAGTTCTTC; d_gene: TRBD2; v_gene: TRBV6-5; abundance: few; j_gene: TRBJ2-1
CDR3aa: CAWRTTRDTGELFF; CDR3nt: TGTGCCTGGAGAACGACTAGAGACACCGGGGAGCTGTTTTTT; d_gene: -; v_gene: TRBV30; abundance: -; j_gene: TRBJ2-2
CDR3aa: CASSYSWGVGELFF; CDR3nt: TGTGCCAGCAGTTACTCCTGGGGGGTCGGGGAGCTGTTTTTT; d_gene: -; v_gene: TRBV6-7; abundance: -; j_gene: TRBJ2-2
CDR3aa: CASRRVRGSYYNEQFF; CDR3nt: TGTGCCAGCAGAAGGGTTCGGGGGAGTTACTACAATGAGCAGTTCTTC; d_gene: -; v_gene: TRBV27; abundance: -; j_gene: TRBJ2-1
CDR3aa: CASSGQVDQPQHF; CDR3nt: TGTGCCAGCAGCGGACAGGTAGATCAGCCCCAGCATTTT; d_gene: TRBD1; v_gene: TRBV6-5; abundance: -; j_gene: TRBJ1-5
CDR3aa: CSVEDLRHEGASYGYTF; CDR3nt: TGCAGCGTTGAAGACCTACGTCATGAGGGGGCGAGCTATGGCTACACCTTC; d_gene: TRBD1; v_gene: TRBV29-1; abundance: few; j_gene: TRBJ1-2
CDR3aa: CASSPRGVGEKLFF; CDR3nt: TGTGCCAGCTCACCTCGGGGGGTCGGAGAAAAACTGTTTTTT; d_gene: -; v_gene: TRBV18; abundance: once; j_gene: TRBJ1-4
CDR3aa: CASSRGDGTANTEAFF; CDR3nt: TGTGCCAGCAGTCGCGGGGACGGGACGGCGAACACTGAAGCTTTCTTT; d_gene: -; v_gene: TRBV28; abundance: few; j_gene: TRBJ1-1
CDR3aa: CASSQQMNTEAFF; CDR3nt: TGTGCCAGCAGCCAACAAATGAACACTGAAGCTTTCTTT; d_gene: -; v_gene: TRBV7-9; abundance: once; j_gene: TRBJ1-1
CDR3aa: CASSLDGQGSGKLFF; CDR3nt: TGTGCCAGCAGCTTAGACGGACAGGGAAGCGGAAAACTGTTTTTT; d_gene: TRBD1; v_gene: TRBV11-2; abundance: few; j_gene: TRBJ1-4
CDR3aa: CASSFIDTQYF; CDR3nt: TGTGCCAGCAGCTTTATTGATACGCAGTATTTT; d_gene: -; v_gene: TRBV5-6; abundance: -; j_gene: TRBJ2-3
CDR3aa: CSVETQGERGAFF; CDR3nt: TGCAGCGTTGAAACGCAGGGGGAGAGGGGGGCTTTCTTT; d_gene: TRBD1; v_gene: TRBV29-1; abundance: -; j_gene: TRBJ1-1
CDR3aa: CASGPRAGGNNEQFF; CDR3nt: TGTGCTAGTGGCCCTAGAGCGGGAGGAAACAATGAGCAGTTCTTC; d_gene: TRBD2; v_gene: TRBV12-5; abundance: -; j_gene: TRBJ2-1
CDR3aa: CASSMSSNANEQFF; CDR3nt: TGTGCCAGTAGTATGAGTTCAAATGCTAATGAGCAGTTCTTC; d_gene: -; v_gene: TRBV19; abundance: -; j_gene: TRBJ2-1
CDR3aa: CASSLGDRAGNTIYF; CDR3nt: TGTGCCAGCAGCTTAGGGGACAGGGCTGGAAACACCATATATTTT; d_gene: TRBD1; v_gene: TRBV7-9; abundance: -; j_gene: TRBJ1-3
CDR3aa: CASSSLAGGRYEQYF; CDR3nt: TGCGCCAGCAGCTCCTTAGCGGGAGGGAGGTACGAGCAGTACTTC; d_gene: TRBD2; v_gene: TRBV5-1; abundance: -; j_gene: TRBJ2-7
CDR3aa: CASSRSGGVVKNIQYF; CDR3nt: TGTGCCAGCAGCCGGTCGGGGGGAGTGGTCAAAAACATTCAGTACTTC; d_gene: TRBD2; v_gene: TRBV7-2; abundance: -; j_gene: TRBJ2-4
CDR3aa: CASSLGAPTTNEQYF; CDR3nt: TGTGCCAGCAGCTTAGGGGCCCCCACCACGAACGAGCAGTACTTC; d_gene: -; v_gene: TRBV7-6; abundance: -; j_gene: TRBJ2-7
CDR3aa: CAISALGVREPGNTIYF; CDR3nt: TGTGCCATCAGTGCCCTCGGTGTCAGGGAACCTGGAAACACCATATATTTT; d_gene: -; v_gene: TRBV10-3; abundance: -; j_gene: TRBJ1-3
CDR3aa: CASSPGPAGTEAFF; CDR3nt: TGTGCCAGCAGCCCGGGTCCAGCGGGCACTGAAGCTTTCTTT; d_gene: -; v_gene: TRBV7-9; abundance: -; j_gene: TRBJ1-1
CDR3aa: CASPGDEDTQYF; CDR3nt: TGTGCCAGCCCAGGGGACGAAGATACGCAGTATTTT; d_gene: -; v_gene: TRBV21-1; abundance: -; j_gene: TRBJ2-3
CDR3aa: CASSPTSVNEQFF; CDR3nt: TGTGCCAGCAGCCCGACTAGCGTCAATGAGCAGTTCTTC; d_gene: TRBD2; v_gene: TRBV7-3; abundance: -; j_gene: TRBJ2-1
CDR3aa: CASSLQGYTEAFF; CDR3nt: TGTGCCAGCAGCTTACAGGGTTATACTGAAGCTTTCTTT; d_gene: -; v_gene: TRBV11-2; abundance: few; j_gene: TRBJ1-1
CDR3aa: CASSSPASGRLYEQYF; CDR3nt: TGTGCCAGCAGTTCCCCGGCTAGCGGGAGGCTATACGAGCAGTACTTC; d_gene: TRBD2; v_gene: TRBV28; abundance: once; j_gene: TRBJ2-7